These 12 T cell receptor beta chains were all obtained from the same sample, sequenced in a study of cytomegalovirus exposure and HLA in healthy donors. Primers included in the PCR were 60 Vbeta and 13 Jbeta primers. The table came from immunoSEQ multiplex PCR; TCRdb's copy has only in-frame clones and leaves some out. Of about 96,000 clones detected, around four fifths appear once; the ten largest clones hold around 7.8%. Sequenced sample: PBMCs. Receptor source: a man aged 50 to 60 in good health and CMV-seropositive.

Comments on this clone: The junction differs from germline at one of its ends, possibly a read error. This chain uses TRBV30 with TRBJ2-1, with unresolved D. The CDR3 is made up of 13 amino acids. Germline V gene sequence: CDR1 GTSNPN, CDR2 SVGIG (reference sequence). DNA of the CDR3: TGTGCCTGGAGGACTGGATCCTTCAATGAGCAGTTCTTC. It specifies CAWRTGSFNEQFF.

The rearrangement uses TRBV5-4 and TRBJ2-7; maybe TRBD2 (6 bases). V dropped 0 bases and J dropped 7 bases, with 17 bases sitting between them. The CDR3 is made up of 15 amino acids. Per germline, CDR1 SGHNT and CDR2 YYREEE (reference sequence). The CDR3 spells CASSLGAGPPSEQYF. CDR3 sequence (DNA): TGTGCCAGCAGCTTGGGGGCGGGGCCGCCAAGTGAGCAGTACTTC.

The J gene is TRBJ1-2, the V gene TRBV7-8, with 9 bases identical to TRBD1. J gave up 7 bases and V 5 bases, and 8 bases lay outside the gene matches. CDR1 is SGHVS and CDR2 is FQNEAQ in the germline V gene. This CDR3 spans 14 amino acids. The CDR3 region has the DNA TGTGCCAGCAGCCCCGGACAGGGGAGGCGTGGCTACACCTTC. As protein: CASSPGQGRRGYTF.

This chain connects TRBV6-1 to TRBJ2-4; the match to TRBD1 covers 7 bases. The CDR3 covers 14 residues. V shed 3 bases, J shed 6 bases, and the junction held 5 bases outside the gene matches. Germline-derived CDR1 and CDR2 are MNHNS and SASEGT. CDR3 in DNA: TGTGCCAGCAGTGAGGCAGGGGGTATAAACATTCAGTACTTC. As protein: CASSEAGGINIQYF.

This clone has only a few counts. J is TRBJ1-1 and V is TRBV19; 12 nucleotides align to TRBD1. Trimming at V came to 1 base and at J to 10 bases, leaving 7 bases not matched to a gene. CDR3 length: 15 amino acids. CDR1 LNHDA and CDR2 SQIVND come from the germline V gene (reference sequence). As DNA, the CDR3 is TGTGCCAGTAGTATAGGCCCGGGACAGGGGGCCGGAGCTTTCTTT. Amino acid sequence: CASSIGPGQGAGAFF.

The CDR3 bases are TGCGCCAGCAGCCCACTCACAGGGGTCTCTGGAAACACCATATATTTT. It is translated as CASSPLTGVSGNTIYF. This rearrangement joins TRBV4-1 to TRBJ1-3, with 7 positions matching TRBD1. Germline CDR1 MGHRA, CDR2 YSYEKL. This CDR3 contains 16 residues. With 4 bases clipped from V and 0 bases from J, the junction kept 6 bases outside the gene matches.

The chain carries TRBV5-7 and TRBJ2-2, with D tentatively TRBD2 (5 bases). TRBV5-7 is identified as an open reading frame with a role that is uncertain. V gave up 2 bases and J gave up 6 bases, with 14 bases separating them. The CDR3 contains 15 residues. CDR3 protein: CASSLGVSGSGELFF. CDR3 coding DNA: TGTGCCAGCAGCTTAGGAGTTTCGGGGTCCGGGGAGCTGTTTTTT.

V gene TRBV5-1 combines with J gene TRBJ2-3; TRBD2 is a possible D gene (6 bases). The CDR3 length is 15 residues. Germline lookup yields CDR1 SGHRS and CDR2 YFSETQ. V shed 2 bases and J shed 0 bases, with 10 bases lying between them. The CDR3, as DNA: TGCGCCAGCAGCTTCGGAGGGAGAAGCACAGATACGCAGTATTTT. As protein: CASSFGGRSTDTQYF.

Points on this clone: The sample contains more than one DNA sequence encoding this CDR3. The chain recombines TRBV7-8 with TRBJ2-5; 10 nucleotides agree with TRBD1. The germline V gene has CDR1 SGHVS and CDR2 FQNEAQ. The CDR3 sequence is 14 residues long. The V gene end was trimmed by 5 bases and the J gene end by 4 bases; junction bases not matched to a gene: 4. CDR3 protein: CASSPRTGGETQYF. The CDR3 bases are TGTGCCAGCAGCCCTCGGACAGGGGGAGAGACCCAGTACTTC.

This clone was seen a handful of times. The chain links TRBV5-8 to TRBJ1-1, with 9 bases aligning to TRBD1. This CDR3 is 15 amino acids long. CDR1 and CDR2 from the germline V gene are SGHTS and YDEGEE. Trimming cost V 3 bases and J 3 bases; bases outside gene matches: 6. The CDR3 nucleotides read TGTGCCAGCAGCTGGACAGGGGCTTGGGACACTGAAGCTTTCTTT. Its protein product is CASSWTGAWDTEAFF.

V is TRBV27 and J is TRBJ2-2, with D possibly being TRBD1 (6 bases). The CDR3 has 17 amino acids. V lost 7 bases and J lost 2, with 20 bases in between. The germline V gene encodes CDR1 MNHEY and CDR2 SMNVEV (reference sequence). The CDR3 reads CASNNHGAGTNTGELFF. The DNA of the CDR3 is TGTGCCAGCAATAACCACGGGGCAGGGACAAACACCGGGGAGCTGTTTTTT.

The rearrangement joins TRBV5-6 to TRBJ1-4; perhaps TRBD1 as D (6 bases). CDR1 and CDR2 (germline): SGHDT, YYEEEE. Trimming removed 0 bases from V and 8 bases from J, with 14 bases in between. The CDR3 is 15 residues long. The CDR3 region is CASSLARGGSEKLFF. DNA of the CDR3: TGTGCCAGCAGCTTGGCGAGGGGGGGAAGCGAAAAACTGTTTTTT.